The entry that follows covers one TCR beta chain sequence. The sample originates from a study of CD8 T cells in Susac syndrome. Random hexamers were used to reverse transcribe about 0.45 to 1 ug of RNA. TCRdb ran MiXCR on the immunoSEQ multiplex PCR reads and lists one entry per CDR3 protein. The sample shows over 100,000 distinct CDR3 sequences, over 90% of them seen only once. V was trimmed by 1 base and J by 5 bases, leaving 11 bases between them. The germline CDR1 and CDR2 sequences are DFQATT and SNEGSKA (reference sequence). The CDR3 runs 14 residues. The TCR sequence derives from a human donor with Susac syndrome. V and J are TRBV20-1 and TRBJ1-4; the D gene is possibly TRBD1 (5 bases). Sequenced material: CD4+ T cells from PBMCs. This CDR3 is CSARAGVGNEKLFF. In DNA form, the CDR3 reads TGCAGTGCTAGAGCGGGGGTTGGGAATGAAAAACTGTTTTTT.